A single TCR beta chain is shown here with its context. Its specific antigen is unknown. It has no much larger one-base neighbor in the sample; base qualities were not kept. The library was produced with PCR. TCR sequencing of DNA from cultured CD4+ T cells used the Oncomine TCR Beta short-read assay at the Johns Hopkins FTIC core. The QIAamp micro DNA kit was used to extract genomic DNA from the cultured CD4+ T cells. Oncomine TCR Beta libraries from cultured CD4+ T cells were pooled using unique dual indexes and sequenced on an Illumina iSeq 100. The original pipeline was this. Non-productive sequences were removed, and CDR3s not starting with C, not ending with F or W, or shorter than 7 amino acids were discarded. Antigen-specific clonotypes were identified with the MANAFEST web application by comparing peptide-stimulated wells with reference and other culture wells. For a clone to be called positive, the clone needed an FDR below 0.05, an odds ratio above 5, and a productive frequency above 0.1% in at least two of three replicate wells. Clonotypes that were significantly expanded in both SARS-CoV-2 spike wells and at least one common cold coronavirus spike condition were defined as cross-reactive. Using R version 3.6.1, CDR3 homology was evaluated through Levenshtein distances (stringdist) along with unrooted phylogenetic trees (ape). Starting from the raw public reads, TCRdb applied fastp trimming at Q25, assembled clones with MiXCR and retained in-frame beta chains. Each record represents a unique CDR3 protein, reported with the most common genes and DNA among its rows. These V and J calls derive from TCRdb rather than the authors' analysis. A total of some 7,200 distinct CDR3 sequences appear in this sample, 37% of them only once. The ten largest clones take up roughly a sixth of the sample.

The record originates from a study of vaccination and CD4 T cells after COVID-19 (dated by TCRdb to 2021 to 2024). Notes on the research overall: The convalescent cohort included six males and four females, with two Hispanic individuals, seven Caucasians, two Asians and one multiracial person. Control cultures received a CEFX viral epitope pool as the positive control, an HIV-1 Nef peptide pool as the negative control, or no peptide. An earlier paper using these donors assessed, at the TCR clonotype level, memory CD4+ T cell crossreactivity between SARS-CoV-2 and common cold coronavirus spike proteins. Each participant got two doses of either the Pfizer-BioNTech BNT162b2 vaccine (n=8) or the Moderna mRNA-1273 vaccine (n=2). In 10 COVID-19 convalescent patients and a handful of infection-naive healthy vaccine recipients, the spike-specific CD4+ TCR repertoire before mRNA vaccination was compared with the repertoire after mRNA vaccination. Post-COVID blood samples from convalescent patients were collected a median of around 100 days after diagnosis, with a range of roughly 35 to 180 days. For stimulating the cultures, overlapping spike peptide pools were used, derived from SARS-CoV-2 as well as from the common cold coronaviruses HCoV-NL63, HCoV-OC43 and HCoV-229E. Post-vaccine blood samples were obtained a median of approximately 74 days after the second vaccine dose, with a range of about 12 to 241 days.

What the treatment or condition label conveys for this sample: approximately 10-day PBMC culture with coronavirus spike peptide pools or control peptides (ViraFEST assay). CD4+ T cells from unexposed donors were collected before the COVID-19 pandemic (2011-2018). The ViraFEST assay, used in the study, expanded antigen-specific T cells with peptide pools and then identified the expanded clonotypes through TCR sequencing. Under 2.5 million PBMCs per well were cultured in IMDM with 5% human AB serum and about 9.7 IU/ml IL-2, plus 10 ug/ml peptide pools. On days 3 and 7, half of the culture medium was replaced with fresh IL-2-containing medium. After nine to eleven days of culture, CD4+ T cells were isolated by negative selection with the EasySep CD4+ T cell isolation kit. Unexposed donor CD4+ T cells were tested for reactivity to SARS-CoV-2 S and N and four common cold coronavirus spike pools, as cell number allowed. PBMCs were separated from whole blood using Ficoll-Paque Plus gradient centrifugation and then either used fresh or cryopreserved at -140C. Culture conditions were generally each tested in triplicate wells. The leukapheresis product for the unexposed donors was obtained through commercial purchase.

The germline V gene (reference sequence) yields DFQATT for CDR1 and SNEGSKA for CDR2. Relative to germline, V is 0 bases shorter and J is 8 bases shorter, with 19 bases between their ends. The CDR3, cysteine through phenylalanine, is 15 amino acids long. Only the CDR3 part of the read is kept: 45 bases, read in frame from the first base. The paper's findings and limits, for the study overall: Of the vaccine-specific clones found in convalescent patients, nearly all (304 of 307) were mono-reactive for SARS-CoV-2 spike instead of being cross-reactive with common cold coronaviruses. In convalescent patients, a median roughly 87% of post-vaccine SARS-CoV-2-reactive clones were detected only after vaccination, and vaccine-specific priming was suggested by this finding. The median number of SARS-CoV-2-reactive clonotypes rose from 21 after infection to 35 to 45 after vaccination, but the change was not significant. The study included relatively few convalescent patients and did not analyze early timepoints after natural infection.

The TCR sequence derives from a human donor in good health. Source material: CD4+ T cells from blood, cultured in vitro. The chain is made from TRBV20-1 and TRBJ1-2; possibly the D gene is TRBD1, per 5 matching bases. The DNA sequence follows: TGCAGTGCTAGAGATCGTTCGGGGGGAGCGAAAGGCTACACCTTC. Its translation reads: CSARDRSGGAKGYTF.